A single sample gave rise to the 24 T cell receptor beta chains below, sequenced in a study of cytomegalovirus exposure and HLA in healthy donors. The PCR employed 60 Vbeta primers together with 13 Jbeta primers. Clones were sequenced by immunoSEQ multiplex PCR, and TCRdb holds only the in-frame ones, with some missing. The sample lists 100,000 to 140,000 clones; around 73% were seen once. Material: PBMCs. All receptors come from a man aged 25 to 45 in good health and CMV-seronegative.

This chain uses TRBV5-1 with TRBJ2-6; D not certain. The V end was cut by 2 bases, the J end by 2 bases, with 5 bases between. Per the germline V gene, CDR1 is SGHRS and CDR2 is YFSETQ. CDR3 size: 14 residues. This chain's CDR3 is CASSFSPGANVLTF. The CDR3, as DNA: TGCGCCAGCAGCTTCTCCCCTGGGGCCAACGTCCTGACTTTC.

This clone showed up just a few times. V is TRBV7-2 and J is TRBJ2-5, with a tentative D call TRBD1 (5 bases). The CDR3 sequence is 15 residues long. Germline V CDR1 and CDR2: SGHTA, FQGNSA. Deletions cut 5 bases from V and 2 bases from J, with 15 bases between. The CDR3 reads CASSLRGGEQETQYF. The CDR3 DNA sequence: TGTGCCAGCAGCCTAAGGGGTGGCGAACAAGAGACCCAGTACTTC.

V and J are TRBV6-5 and TRBJ1-6; D perhaps matches TRBD1 (6 bases). The V gene's germline CDR1 is MNHEY and CDR2 SVGAGI. Trimming stripped 2 bases from V and 5 bases from J, with 10 bases between. The CDR3 length is 15 residues. The CDR3 coding sequence is TGTGCCAGCAGTTACACCACAGGGAATAATTCACCCCTCCACTTT. As protein: CASSYTTGNNSPLHF.

This chain links TRBV19 with TRBJ1-1; D perhaps matches TRBD1 (6 bases). Germline V gene lookup returns CDR1 LNHDA and CDR2 SQIVND (reference sequence). The CDR3 contains 16 residues. V was clipped by 1 base and J by 1 base, with 13 bases between them. The CDR3 nucleotides are TGTGCCAGTAGTATAGGGGGGGGCAGGGGGAACACTGAAGCTTTCTTT. Its translation is CASSIGGGRGNTEAFF.

V usage is TRBV28 and J usage is TRBJ1-5, with D hard to call. Germline values: CDR1 MDHEN, CDR2 SYDVKM. V dropped 4 bases and J dropped 0 bases, with 13 bases sitting between them. The CDR3 has 16 amino acids. CDR3 region: CASSSLRGVSNQPQHF. CDR3 DNA: TGTGCCAGCAGTTCCCTTCGCGGGGTTAGCAATCAGCCCCAGCATTTT.

The chain couples TRBV28 to TRBJ2-4; 9 bases map to TRBD1. Trimming took 6 bases from V and 5 from J; bases not matched to a gene: 2. The CDR3 is 13 residues long. CDR1 and CDR2 from the germline V gene are MDHEN and SYDVKM. As DNA, the CDR3 is TGTGCCAGCAGGGGACAGGGAGAAAACATTCAGTACTTC. Protein product: CASRGQGENIQYF.

The rearrangement uses TRBV5-1 and TRBJ1-2; 8 positions agree with TRBD1. V lost 0 bases to trimming and J lost 3 bases; unmatched junction nucleotides: 7. This CDR3 comprises 16 residues. Germline CDR1 SGHRS, CDR2 YFSETQ. Here the CDR3 reads CASSLGGQGKHYGYTF. CDR3 nucleotide sequence: TGCGCCAGCAGCTTGGGAGGACAGGGAAAACACTATGGCTACACCTTC.

V gene TRBV19 combines with J gene TRBJ1-5; D perhaps matches TRBD1 (5 bases). Between the trimmed V and J ends, which lost 4 bases and 3 bases, there was a span of 13 bases. The CDR3 runs to 15 residues. Germline V gene lookup returns CDR1 LNHDA and CDR2 SQIVND (reference sequence). The CDR3 sequence: CASSNGGGNNQPQHF. CDR3 nucleotides: TGTGCCAGTAGTAACGGGGGGGGAAACAATCAGCCCCAGCATTTT. Together with reference TRBV19 and TRBJ1-5, the CDR3 gives the full variable domain: DGGITQSPKYLFRKEGQNVTLSCEQNLNHDAMYWYRQDPGQGLRLIYYSQIVNDFQKGDIAEGYSVSREKKESFPLTVTSAQKNPTAFYLCASSNGGGNNQPQHFGDGTRLSIL.

This clone turned up a few times. This chain links TRBV7-9 with TRBJ2-3, with 10 bases that match TRBD2. The V gene's germline CDR1 is SEHNR and CDR2 FQNEAQ (reference sequence). CDR3 length equals 16 residues. Trimming cost V 5 bases and J 0 bases; bases outside gene matches: 5. CDR3 sequence reads: CASSLGLAASTDTQYF. For the CDR3, the DNA is TGTGCCAGCAGCCTCGGACTAGCGGCTAGCACAGATACGCAGTATTTT.

This chain links TRBV2 with TRBJ1-5, with TRBD1 matching over 9 bases. J was trimmed by 6 bases and V by 4 bases; bases with no gene match: 19. Germline loops: CDR1 SNHLY, CDR2 FYNNEI. The CDR3 sequence is 19 residues long. The CDR3 sequence: CASSGRPDTGGVGSQPQHF. CDR3 nucleotide sequence: TGTGCCAGCAGTGGTCGACCTGATACAGGGGGCGTAGGCAGTCAGCCCCAGCATTTT.

This chain uses TRBV27 with TRBJ2-2; possibly TRBD2 for D (6 bases). The CDR3 contains 13 residues. The germline V and J ends were trimmed by 3 bases and 5 bases, with 7 bases remaining between them. In germline, CDR1 is MNHEY, CDR2 SMNVEV (reference sequence). In DNA form, the CDR3 reads TGTGCCAGCAGTTTGGGACTGACCGGGGAGCTGTTTTTT. This translates into CASSLGLTGELFF.

As DNA, the CDR3 is TGTGCCAGCAGCCGTAACCCCGGGGGAGGCACCGGGGAGCTGTTTTTT. Its protein is CASSRNPGGGTGELFF. The gene calls are TRBV7-7 and TRBJ2-2, with D perhaps matching TRBD2 (6 bases). The CDR3 runs to 16 residues. V gave up 5 bases and J gave up 4 bases, with 17 bases separating them. CDR1 SSHAT and CDR2 FNYEAQ come from the germline V gene (reference sequence).

This clone has more than one count but fewer than ten. This chain uses TRBV29-1 with TRBJ2-7; D is perhaps TRBD2 (5 bases). The CDR3 contains 11 residues. The germline V gene has CDR1 SQVTM and CDR2 ANQGSEA. Deletions cut 7 bases from V and 9 bases from J, with 16 bases between. CDR3 loop: CSAGVLGLQYF. The CDR3 DNA reads TGCAGCGCCGGGGTCTTAGGATTGCAGTACTTC.

This clone has more than one count but fewer than ten. V gene TRBV18 combines with J gene TRBJ1-1; weak D call: TRBD1 (5 bases). Germline V CDR1 and CDR2: KGHSH, LQKENI. The ends were cut back, 4 bases at V and 6 bases at J, with 9 bases in the middle. The CDR3 has 12 amino acids. The CDR3 DNA follows: TGTGCCAGCTCACGAACGGGGGCTGAAGCTTTCTTT. Translating gives CASSRTGAEAFF.

Points on this clone: One junction end does not reproduce the germline sequence, and a read error may be involved. Here the CDR3 reads CAWSLRAAETRYF. The CDR3, as DNA: TGTGCCTGGAGTCTCAGGGCAGCAGAGACCCGGTACTTC. This chain links TRBV30 with TRBJ2-5; D might be TRBD1 (5 bases). Germline-derived CDR1 and CDR2 are GTSNPN and SVGIG (reference sequence). CDR3 length: 13 residues.

This chain joins TRBV2 and TRBJ2-3; 10 nucleotides line up with TRBD2. The CDR3 extends over 13 amino acids. With V trimmed by 5 bases and J by 6 bases, 2 bases remained unmatched. Germline CDR1 is SNHLY and CDR2 is FYNNEI. The CDR3 protein is CASSSGRGDTQYF. CDR3 coding DNA: TGTGCCAGCAGTAGCGGGAGGGGGGATACGCAGTATTTT.

V gene TRBV19 combines with J gene TRBJ2-5; 12 bases align to TRBD2. J lost 5 bases, V lost 3 bases, and 7 bases had no gene match. The CDR3 is 16 residues long. CDR1 is LNHDA, CDR2 SQIVND, per germline (reference sequence). CDR3 sequence (DNA): TGTGCCAGTAGTATCCAGTGGACTAGCGGGACGGAGACCCAGTACTTC. It translates to CASSIQWTSGTETQYF.

This clone appeared a few times. Germline and junction disagree at one end, which may indicate a read error. Other DNA sequences in this sample translate to the same CDR3. This chain uses TRBV5-1 with TRBJ2-7; maybe TRBD2 (5 bases). Germline V CDR1 and CDR2: SGHRS, YFSETQ. The CDR3 consists of 14 residues. CDR3: CASSLVPGSYEQYF. CDR3 DNA sequence: TGTGCCAGCAGCTTGGTGCCGGGATCCTACGAGCAGTACTTC.

J is TRBJ1-4 and V is TRBV27, with D possibly being TRBD1 (5 bases). The CDR3 consists of 14 residues. The ends were cut back, 6 bases at V and 2 bases at J, with 10 bases in the middle. Germline V gene data show CDR1 as MNHEY and CDR2 as SMNVEV (reference sequence). The CDR3 DNA sequence: TGTGCCAGCAGGACCAGGGCCACTAATGAAAAACTGTTTTTT. It translates to CASRTRATNEKLFF. Complete variable domain (other parts from reference TRBV27 and TRBJ1-4): EAQVTQNPRYLITVTGKKLTVTCSQNMNHEYMSWYRQDPGLGLRQIYYSMNVEVTDKGDVPEGYKVSRKEKRNFPLILESPSPNQTSLYFCASRTRATNEKLFFGSGTQLSVL.

The gene calls are TRBV5-6 and TRBJ1-3; TRBD1 matches 7 bases. The ends lost 3 bases at V and 1 base at J; junction bases unmatched: 13. Germline V gene sequence: CDR1 SGHDT, CDR2 YYEEEE. This CDR3 is built from 18 residues. CDR3 in amino acids: CASSSDRSAYYSGNTIYF. CDR3 coding DNA: TGTGCCAGCAGCTCGGACAGGTCCGCTTACTATTCTGGAAACACCATATATTTT.

The genes are TRBV28 and TRBJ2-7, with TRBD1 identical over 7 bases. Germline V lookup: CDR1 MDHEN, CDR2 SYDVKM. Trimming at V came to 4 bases and at J to 2 bases, leaving 8 bases not matched to a gene. This CDR3 has 15 residues. DNA of the CDR3: TGTGCCAGCAGTTCCCAAGGGGACAGCCCCTACGAGCAGTACTTC. Its protein product is CASSSQGDSPYEQYF.

This clone has more than one count but fewer than ten. This chain uses TRBV10-1 with TRBJ1-4; D unclear. In germline, CDR1 is WNHNN, CDR2 SYGVQD (reference sequence). The CDR3 loop spans 16 amino acids. Trimming shortened V by 3 bases and J by 0 bases, and 11 bases separated the two germline ends. CDR3 sequence: CASSDPTSATNEKLFF. The CDR3 region has the DNA TGCGCCAGCAGTGACCCTACCTCCGCAACTAATGAAAAACTGTTTTTT.

This clone has only one observation. The rearrangement links TRBV19 to TRBJ1-6; D is unresolved. This CDR3 contains 14 residues. CDR1 and CDR2 from the germline V gene are LNHDA and SQIVND (reference sequence). Trimming removed 10 bases at V and 8 bases at J, with 18 bases between. CDR3 sequence (DNA): TGTGCCACCTCCCTGCAGGTTCGGTATTCACCCCTCCACTTT. Translated: CATSLQVRYSPLHF.

This clone was seen once. The V gene is TRBV7-8, the J gene TRBJ2-7; possibly TRBD2 for D (5 bases). The CDR3 sequence is 15 residues long. Deletions cut 1 base from V and 5 bases from J, with 15 bases between. The germline V gene encodes CDR1 SGHVS and CDR2 FQNEAQ. The CDR3 DNA is TGTGCCAGCAGCTTAGGTCGGTCGGGGATCGACGAGCAGTACTTC. Translation gives CASSLGRSGIDEQYF.